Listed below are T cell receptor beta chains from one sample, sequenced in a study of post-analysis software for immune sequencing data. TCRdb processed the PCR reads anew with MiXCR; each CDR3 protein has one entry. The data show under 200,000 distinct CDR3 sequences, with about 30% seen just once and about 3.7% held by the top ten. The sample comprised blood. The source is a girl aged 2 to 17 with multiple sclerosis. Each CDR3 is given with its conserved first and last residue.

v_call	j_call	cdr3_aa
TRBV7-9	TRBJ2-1	CASSWGDGAEFF
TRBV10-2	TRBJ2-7	CASSDSPSYEQYF
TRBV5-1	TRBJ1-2	CASRGPVGYGYTF
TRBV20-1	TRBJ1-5	CSAGGSNQPQHF
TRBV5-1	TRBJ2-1	CASSFLYLKNDEQFF
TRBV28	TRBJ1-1	CASRDGHTEAFF
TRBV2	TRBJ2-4	CASSEAQGSRYNEQYF
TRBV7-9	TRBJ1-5	CASSLDLGQPQHF
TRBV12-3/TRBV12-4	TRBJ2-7	CASSSYRDGAYEQYF
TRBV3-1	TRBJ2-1	CASGSGEQFF
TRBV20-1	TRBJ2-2	CIARGGGNTGGLFF
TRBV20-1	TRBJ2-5	CSARVVGLETQYF
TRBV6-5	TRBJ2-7	CASRLGLAGTYEQYF
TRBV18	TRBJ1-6	CASSPFDTKNSPLHF
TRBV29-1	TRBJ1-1	CSVYRGAMNTEAFF
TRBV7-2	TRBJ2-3	CASSLLLGTDTQYF
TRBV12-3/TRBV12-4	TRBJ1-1	CASRYRTGVNTEAFF
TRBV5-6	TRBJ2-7	CASSRGSPTYYEQYF
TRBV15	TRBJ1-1	CATSSSTEMNTEAFF
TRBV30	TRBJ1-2	CAWSVEGDYGYTF
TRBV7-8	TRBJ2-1	CASSFDAGGGQFF
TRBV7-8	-	CASSLYPGPTSYNEQYF
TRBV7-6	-	CASSLDRASGSYEQYF
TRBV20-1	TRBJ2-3	CSARGRAGYTDTQYF
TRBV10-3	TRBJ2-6	CAISKSSPGANVLTF
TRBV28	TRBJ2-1	CASSFPTRLAGGPPSYNEQFF
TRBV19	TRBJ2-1	CASSMDVADYNEQFF
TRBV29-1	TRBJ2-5	CSVDLGAF
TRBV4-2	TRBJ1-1	CASSQETTGLVTEAFF
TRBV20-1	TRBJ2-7	CSSRLGEGPYEQYF
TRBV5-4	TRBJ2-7	CASSPSTSGSYEQYF
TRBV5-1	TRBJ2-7	CASSEGAVYEQYF
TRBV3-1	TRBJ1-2	CASSQVWRSNYGYTF
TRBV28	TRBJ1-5	CASSFTGTYSNQPQHF
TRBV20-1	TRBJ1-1	CSASYPAQGSEAFF
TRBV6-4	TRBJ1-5	CASSDSVGGAQHF
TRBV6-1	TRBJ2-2	CASSPSGQKNTGELFF
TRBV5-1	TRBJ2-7	CASSMTPIRAYEQYF
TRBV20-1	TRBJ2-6	CSARVDFGYGGANVLTF
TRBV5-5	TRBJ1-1	CASNNPRTRSEAFF
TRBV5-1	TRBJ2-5	CASRRTSGHYQETQYF
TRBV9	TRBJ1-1	CASSPEGRSEAFF
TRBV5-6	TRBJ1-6	CASSPGTDFNSPLHF
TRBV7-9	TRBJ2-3	CASSFGQDFNTQYF
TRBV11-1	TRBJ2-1	CASSLVPPGVVNEQFF
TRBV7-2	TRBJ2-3	CASSQTGTRSTDTQYF
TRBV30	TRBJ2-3	CAWKLYRWGDTQYF
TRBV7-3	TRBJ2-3	CASSFASTDTQYF
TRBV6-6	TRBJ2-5	CASSYSGPQETQYF
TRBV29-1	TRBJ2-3	CSVDLTGGVDTQYF